A single sample is the source of the 20 T cell receptor beta chains below, sequenced in a study of regulatory T cells in long-lasting Graves disease. Time point given: newly diagnosed GD, antithyroid drugs for less than 3 months. Construction of the TCR library relied on RNA isolated from PBMCs. Arm-PCR of CDR3 regions and iRepertoire HTBI primers were the basis on which TCR beta libraries were built. TCRdb called the multiplex PCR reads again in MiXCR, with one record for every CDR3 protein. The repertoire has roughly 500,000 distinct CDR3 sequences, about 13% of them found once; the top ten carry roughly 10%. The same sample was also used in a study of T cells in Graves' hyperthyroidism and ophthalmopathy.

The input for sequencing was peripheral blood mononuclear cells (PBMCs), taken at new diagnosis, from a patient treated with antithyroid drugs. The source is a man under 40 with Graves disease.

This clonotype was picked up many times. The chain couples TRBV14 to TRBJ2-7, with unresolved D. CDR1 is SGHDN and CDR2 is FVKESK in the germline V gene. The CDR3 sequence is 13 residues long. The V gene lost 0 bases and the J gene lost 9 bases, with 12 bases spanning the gap. Written as DNA, the CDR3 is TGTGCCAGCAGCCAAGATCTAGGCGTGGTGCAGTACTTC. It yields the protein CASSQDLGVVQYF.

This clonotype has ten or more counts. The chain uses TRBV19 and TRBJ1-1, with no clear D. V was shortened by 6 bases and J by 7 bases, with 12 bases between the two germline ends. Germline V gene lookup returns CDR1 LNHDA and CDR2 SQIVND (reference sequence). The CDR3 runs to 12 residues. The CDR3 sequence is CASRGMQSEAFF. In DNA form, the CDR3 reads TGTGCCAGTAGGGGGATGCAAAGTGAAGCTTTCTTT.

This clonotype was recorded at least ten times. The chain carries TRBV20-1 and TRBJ1-1, with D maybe TRBD1 (6 bases). Germline CDR1 reads DFQATT; CDR2 reads SNEGSKA (reference sequence). There are 11 residues in the CDR3. The CDR3 region has the DNA TGCAGCGCCACAGGGACCGTTCGGGCTTTCTTT. It translates to CSATGTVRAFF.

This clonotype was observed at least ten times. The CDR3 DNA sequence: TGTGCCAGCAGTTCGGACAGGGAAGAGACCCAGTACTTC. This encodes CASSSDREETQYF. This chain uses TRBV12-3 or TRBV12-4 with TRBJ2-5; 8 nucleotides match TRBD1. This CDR3 is 13 amino acids long. The junction had 1 base not matched to a gene; V was cut back by 4 bases and J by 3 bases.

In its sample, this clonotype was seen many times. The genes are TRBV4-1 and TRBJ1-5; TRBD1 matches at 7 bases. Trimming took 5 bases from V and 7 from J; bases not matched to a gene: 5. In germline, CDR1 is MGHRA, CDR2 YSYEKL. CDR3 length: 13 amino acids. CDR3 region: CASSSGGRQPQHF. For the CDR3, the DNA is TGCGCCAGCAGCTCAGGGGGGCGGCAGCCCCAGCATTTT.

This clonotype was counted ten times or more. This sequence joins TRBV11-2 and TRBJ2-1; the match to TRBD2 covers 9 bases. The germline V gene has CDR1 SGHAT and CDR2 FQNNGV. CDR3 size: 14 residues. With 5 bases clipped from V and 4 bases from J, the junction kept 3 bases outside the gene matches. CDR3 in DNA: TGTGCCAGCAGCCTAGCGGGGCGTTACAATGAGCAGTTCTTC. Its translation: CASSLAGRYNEQFF.

This chain uses TRBV2 with TRBJ2-3; D is ambiguous. Germline values: CDR1 SNHLY, CDR2 FYNNEI. This CDR3 region has 14 residues. The ends were cut back, 4 bases at V and 3 bases at J, with 11 bases in the middle. CDR3 residues: CASSGNQLTDTQYF. The CDR3 region has the DNA TGTGCCAGCAGTGGTAACCAATTGACAGATACGCAGTATTTT.

This clonotype was picked up a small number of times. The V call is TRBV29-1, the J call TRBJ1-1; D is ambiguous. V lost 7 bases and J 1 base, leaving 10 bases between the germline ends. CDR1 and CDR2 (germline): SQVTM, ANQGSEA. The CDR3 is 12 residues long. Here the CDR3 reads CSALGENTEAFF. The CDR3, as DNA: TGCAGCGCTCTTGGTGAGAACACTGAAGCTTTCTTT.

With regard to this clonotype: A much larger clone differs from this one at a single base, so this may be a read error. The chain employs TRBV7-2 and TRBJ2-5; D is ambiguous. V dropped 7 bases and J dropped 1 base, with 16 bases sitting between them. Germline V gene data show CDR1 as SGHTA and CDR2 as FQGNSA. There are 15 residues in the CDR3. CDR3 amino acids: CASNIGVWRQETQYF. In DNA, the CDR3 is TGTGCCAGCAACATAGGAGTGTGGCGCCAAGAGACCCAGTACTTC. Full variable domain (outside the CDR3, taken from reference TRBV7-2 and TRBJ2-5): GAGVSQSPSNKVTEKGKDVELRCDPISGHTALYWYRQSLGQGLEFLIYFQGNSAPDKSGLPSDRFSAERTGGSVSTLTIQRTQQEDSAVYLCASNIGVWRQETQYFGPGTRLLVL.

The V gene is TRBV5-1, the J gene TRBJ2-6, with TRBD2 matching 8 bases. Germline CDR1 and CDR2: SGHRS and YFSETQ. The junction had 2 bases not matched to a gene; V was cut back by 0 bases and J by 0 bases. The CDR3 consists of 17 residues. The CDR3 DNA sequence: TGCGCCAGCAGCTTGGTAGCGGGGACCTCTGGGGCCAACGTCCTGACTTTC. Its translation is CASSLVAGTSGANVLTF.

CDR3 sequence reads: CASSRAGLVFEQFF. In nucleotides, the CDR3 is TGTGCCAGCAGTCGCGCGGGACTAGTCTTTGAGCAGTTCTTC. The J gene is TRBJ2-1, the V gene TRBV6-2 or TRBV6-3; TRBD2 matches 8 bases. There are 14 residues in the CDR3. V lost 5 bases and J lost 9; bases outside the gene matches: 9. CDR1 MNHEY and CDR2 SVGEGT come from the germline V gene.

A few counts support this clonotype. J is TRBJ1-4 and V is TRBV20-1, with TRBD1 identical over 8 bases. From germline, CDR1 is DFQATT and CDR2 SNEGSKA (reference sequence). The CDR3 covers 17 residues. J was trimmed by 3 bases and V by 4 bases; bases with no gene match: 13. CDR3 DNA: TGCAGTGCTATCCCCTCCAGGGGGCAAAAATCTAATGAAAAACTGTTTTTT. Amino acids: CSAIPSRGQKSNEKLFF.

The V and J genes are TRBV9 and TRBJ2-2; no clear D gene. The CDR3 spans 14 residues. Germline V gene lookup returns CDR1 SGDLS and CDR2 YYNGEE. V lost 4 bases, J lost 4 bases, and 11 bases lay in between. CDR3 residues: CASSFLVSTGELFF. Here the CDR3 DNA reads TGTGCCAGCAGCTTTCTTGTCAGCACCGGGGAGCTGTTTTTT. Looking up the rest from reference TRBV9 and TRBJ2-2 gives the full variable domain: DSGVTQTPKHLITATGQRVTLRCSPRSGDLSVYWYQQSLDQGLQFLIQYYNGEERAKGNILERFSAQQFPDLHSELNLSSLELGDSALYFCASSFLVSTGELFFGEGSRLTVL.

This clonotype has at least ten counts. V usage is TRBV5-1 and J usage is TRBJ2-2; no reliable D call. The CDR3 is made up of 15 amino acids. Germline values: CDR1 SGHRS, CDR2 YFSETQ. V gave up 1 base and J gave up 4 bases, with 11 bases separating them. CDR3 protein: CASSLTGPGTGELFF. The DNA for the CDR3 is TGCGCCAGCAGCTTGACGGGTCCGGGCACCGGGGAGCTGTTTTTT.

The sample holds a few counts of this clonotype. The gene calls are TRBV6-5 and TRBJ1-5; D gene unclear. Germline CDR1 is MNHEY and CDR2 is SVGAGI. The V and J ends lost 2 bases and 4 bases respectively, with 6 bases between them. This CDR3 is 13 amino acids long. The CDR3, as DNA: TGTGCCAGCAGTTACACCGAAAATCAGCCCCAGCATTTT. Amino acid sequence: CASSYTENQPQHF.

The sample holds many counts of this clonotype. V usage is TRBV14 and J usage is TRBJ1-6; 8 bases agree with TRBD1. The CDR3 contains 15 residues. Germline lookup yields CDR1 SGHDN and CDR2 FVKESK. J was trimmed by 10 bases and V by 2 bases; bases with no gene match: 7. CDR3 loop: CASSQSQGAGSPLHF. In nucleotides, the CDR3 is TGTGCCAGCAGCCAAAGTCAGGGGGCGGGATCACCCCTCCACTTT.

The count of this clonotype is one. V and J are TRBV7-2 and TRBJ2-7; D may be TRBD2 (5 bases). Looked up from germline, CDR1 is SGHTA and CDR2 is FQGNSA. V was cut by 6 bases and J by 3 bases, with 6 bases left in between. The CDR3 loop spans 11 amino acids. This CDR3 is CTSRGSYEQYF. The CDR3 nucleotides read TGTACCAGCAGGGGGAGCTACGAGCAGTACTTC.

This clonotype was seen only a few times. Since a much larger clone is just one base distant, this may be a read error. The V call is TRBV27, the J call TRBJ2-4; D gene ambiguous. Germline V gives CDR1 MNHEY, CDR2 SMNVEV (reference sequence). CDR3 length: 13 amino acids. The CDR3 nucleotides are TGTACCAGCAGTTTGAGCAGGTTAAACATTCAGTACTTC. Translation: CTSSLSRLNIQYF.

This clonotype was recorded many times. Written as DNA, the CDR3 is TGTGCCAGCAGTTTATTAGAGGTTACCGGGGAGCTGTTTTTT. Its protein is CASSLLEVTGELFF. The J gene is TRBJ2-2, the V gene TRBV12-3 or TRBV12-4, with D unresolved. There are 14 residues in the CDR3. Trimming left V 2 bases short and J 5 bases short, with 9 bases between.

This clonotype came up many times. CDR3 bases: TGCAGCGCGATGACAGGGGGTCGCTACGAGCAGTACTTC. This gives the protein CSAMTGGRYEQYF. This sequence joins TRBV29-1 and TRBJ2-7, with 9 nucleotides matching TRBD1. CDR1 and CDR2 (germline): SQVTM, ANQGSEA. This CDR3 is built from 13 residues. The junction had 7 bases not matched to a gene; V was cut back by 7 bases and J by 3 bases.